This record concerns one TCR beta chain sequence. The data derive from a study of blood T cell repertoires in COVID-19. Study as a whole: Sites in the United States, Italy and Spain provided acute and convalescent COVID-19 samples. Sources were T cells, B-cell-depleted T cells, or PBMCs; the material itself was cDNA or gDNA.

In the original workflow: Reference gene primers were amplified, and this amplification served to estimate nucleated cell counts. TCRdb keeps only in-frame clones here, not all; method: immunoSEQ multiplex PCR. The D gene and trimming were derived from the DNA, and the V and J assignments and clone size from that table. The repertoire holds 50,000 to 65,000 clones, with roughly 71% as singletons. The germline V and J ends were trimmed by 1 base and 7 bases, with 11 bases remaining between them. Germline V CDR1 and CDR2: MGHRA, YSYEKL. The CDR3 runs 15 residues. The TCR sequence derives from a woman older than 75 with acute or convalescent COVID-19. Sequences were obtained from peripheral blood. V is TRBV4-1 and J is TRBJ1-6; no firm D call. DNA of the CDR3: TGCGCCAGCAGCCAAGCGACTGCCTCCAATTCACCCCTCCACTTT. This codes for CASSQATASNSPLHF.